Following are 29 T cell receptor beta chains from one sample sequenced in a study of identical twins. TCRdb re-called the 5' RACE reads through MiXCR, storing one row per CDR3 protein. The data hold 350,000 to 400,000 distinct CDR3 sequences, with around 9% observed a single time. Specimen: naive T cells sorted from blood. These receptors were taken from a woman aged 45-60 years in good health.

The CDR3 protein is CASSQDVRDTEAFF. CDR3 DNA sequence: TGCGCCAGCAGCCAAGATGTGCGAGACACTGAAGCTTTCTTT. The chain recombines TRBV4-1 with TRBJ1-1, with D uncertain. This CDR3 is 14 amino acids long. Trimming removed 0 bases at V and 3 bases at J, with 8 bases between. Germline-derived CDR1 and CDR2 are MGHRA and YSYEKL.

The chain combines TRBV6-6 with TRBJ2-5; D is uncertain. V was trimmed by 4 bases and J by 5 bases, leaving 14 bases between them. The germline V gene encodes CDR1 MNHNY and CDR2 SVGAGI (reference sequence). The CDR3 contains 14 residues. DNA for the CDR3: TGTGCCAGCAGTTTTCAGCCACAAAGGGAGACCCAGTACTTC. Its protein product is CASSFQPQRETQYF.

This clonotype was seen only a few times. V is TRBV12-3 or TRBV12-4 and J is TRBJ2-1, with 9 positions matching TRBD2. The V gene end was trimmed by 5 bases and the J gene end by 9 bases; junction bases not matched to a gene: 11. The CDR3 runs to 15 residues. For the CDR3, the DNA is TGTGCCAGCAGTCCACAACTAGCGGGCTCGGGTGAGCAGTTCTTC. Translating it yields CASSPQLAGSGEQFF.

There are a few counts of this clonotype. The rearrangement uses TRBV15 and TRBJ2-5, with TRBD2 as a possible D gene (5 bases). In germline, CDR1 is LNHNV, CDR2 YYDKDF (reference sequence). CDR3 length: 16 residues. V lost 0 bases and J 5 bases, leaving 16 bases between the germline ends. DNA for the CDR3: TGTGCCACCAGCAGAGATCTTATCGGGGTTCAGGAGACCCAGTACTTC. Its translation: CATSRDLIGVQETQYF.

This clonotype was seen a few times. V is TRBV12-3 or TRBV12-4 and J is TRBJ2-2; the D is unclear. Deletions cut 4 bases from V and 7 bases from J, with 10 bases between. CDR3 length: 13 residues. CDR3 DNA sequence: TGTGCCAGCAGTTGGTCTTCGGGCGGGGAGCTGTTTTTT. Its translation is CASSWSSGGELFF.

This clonotype was seen repeatedly, ten times or more. Here the CDR3 reads CASSSTGGDTQYF. Written as DNA, the CDR3 is TGTGCCAGCAGTTCAACAGGGGGAGATACGCAGTATTTT. The chain employs TRBV6-5 and TRBJ2-3; 8 bases map to TRBD1. Germline V gene sequence: CDR1 MNHEY, CDR2 SVGAGI. CDR3 length: 13 amino acids. Trimming took 4 bases from V and 5 from J; bases not matched to a gene: 2.

This clonotype was picked up a small number of times. The chain joins TRBV7-2 to TRBJ2-3; the D gene is possibly TRBD2 (6 bases). Germline V gene sequence: CDR1 SGHTA, CDR2 FQGNSA. Trimming removed 0 bases from V and 8 bases from J, with 15 bases in between. The CDR3 is made up of 15 amino acids. The CDR3 DNA is TGTGCCAGCAGCTTAGCGGGAGGAGGAGCCGGTACGCAGTATTTT. Protein sequence: CASSLAGGGAGTQYF.

This clonotype was seen many times. The chain uses TRBV2 and TRBJ2-1; D remains ambiguous. The germline V gene encodes CDR1 SNHLY and CDR2 FYNNEI. The CDR3 length is 13 residues. Deletions cut 2 bases from V and 4 bases from J, with 6 bases between. The chain's CDR3 is CASSERTYNEQFF. The CDR3 DNA reads as TGTGCCAGCAGTGAAAGAACTTACAATGAGCAGTTCTTC.

This clonotype has more than one count but fewer than ten. This sequence joins TRBV27 and TRBJ2-2; no clear D gene. The germline V gene has CDR1 MNHEY and CDR2 SMNVEV (reference sequence). The CDR3 is made up of 14 amino acids. Trimming took 8 bases from V and 3 from J, leaving 13 bases between them. The CDR3 loop is CASGPTIYTGELFF. CDR3 nucleotide sequence: TGTGCCAGCGGCCCTACAATTTACACCGGGGAGCTGTTTTTT.

The J gene is TRBJ1-2, the V gene TRBV12-5; D ambiguous. This CDR3 comprises 10 residues. The germline gives CDR1 LGHNT, CDR2 FRNRAP. Trimming stripped 0 bases from V and 10 bases from J, with 3 bases between. This CDR3 is CASGLVSYTF. CDR3 DNA sequence: TGTGCTAGTGGTTTGGTCTCCTACACCTTC.

This clonotype was seen at least ten times. The chain links TRBV20-1 to TRBJ2-2; 10 nucleotides agree with TRBD2. Germline V CDR1 and CDR2: DFQATT, SNEGSKA (reference sequence). This CDR3 region has 13 residues. Trimming removed 2 bases from V and 7 bases from J; junction bases left unmatched: 1. CDR3 DNA: TGCAGTGCTAGACTAGCGGGAGTCGGGGAGCTGTTTTTT. Translated: CSARLAGVGELFF.

This clonotype was counted a few times. The CDR3 reads CALRASITGELFF. The CDR3 DNA follows: TGTGCCCTCCGGGCTAGCATCACCGGGGAGCTGTTTTTT. The chain uses TRBV6-5 and TRBJ2-2, with D possibly matching TRBD2 (5 bases). From germline, CDR1 is MNHEY and CDR2 SVGAGI. The CDR3 covers 13 residues. V was shortened by 11 bases and J by 4 bases, with 14 bases between the two germline ends.

The rearrangement links TRBV19 to TRBJ1-5; 11 bases are a match to TRBD1. CDR3 length: 13 residues. Trimming took 6 bases from V and 6 from J; bases not matched to a gene: 1. From germline, CDR1 is LNHDA and CDR2 SQIVND (reference sequence). For the CDR3, the DNA is TGTGCCAGTAGGGGGACAGGGGGTCAGCCCCAGCATTTT. Translated, it gives CASRGTGGQPQHF.

The chain recombines TRBV25-1 with TRBJ1-2; 7 positions agree with TRBD1. The CDR3 is made up of 14 amino acids. J was trimmed by 5 bases and V by 6 bases; bases with no gene match: 9. Germline V CDR1 and CDR2: MGHDK, SYGVNS. The DNA for the CDR3 is TGTGCCAGCAGGGCGACAGGGACCTCTTATGGCTACACCTTC. It yields the protein CASRATGTSYGYTF.

This rearrangement joins TRBV20-1 to TRBJ2-1; TRBD1 is a possible D gene (6 bases). Deletions cut 0 bases from V and 6 bases from J, with 15 bases between. CDR3 length: 15 residues. CDR1 and CDR2 from the germline V gene are DFQATT and SNEGSKA (reference sequence). In nucleotides, the CDR3 is TGCAGTGCTAGAGATGACAGGCCCCTTGCCAATGAGCAGTTCTTC. It encodes CSARDDRPLANEQFF.

This clonotype was detected only a few times. Germline and junction disagree at one end, which may indicate a read error. CDR3 DNA: TGCGCCAGCAGCCGAGGACAGGCTCAGGACACTGAAGTTTTCTTT. Translation gives CASSRGQAQDTEVFF. The J gene is TRBJ1-1, the V gene TRBV5-1, with 7 bases fitting TRBD1. This CDR3 contains 15 residues. Per germline, CDR1 SGHRS and CDR2 YFSETQ. The full variable domain, with the rest looked up from reference TRBV5-1 and TRBJ1-1, is KAGVTQTPRYLIKTRGQQVTLSCSPISGHRSVSWYQQTPGQGLQFLFEYFSETQRNKGNFPGRFSGRQFSNSRSEMNVSTLELGDSALYLCASSRGQAQDTEVFFGQGTRLTVV.

The rearrangement joins TRBV12-3 or TRBV12-4 to TRBJ2-2; D perhaps matches TRBD1 (6 bases). Trimming stripped 9 bases from V and 5 bases from J, with 16 bases between. The CDR3 extends over 14 amino acids. The CDR3 region is CASTTEGVTGELFF. In nucleotides, the CDR3 is TGTGCCAGTACGACAGAGGGGGTTACCGGGGAGCTGTTTTTT.

The chain couples TRBV19 to TRBJ2-2, with D maybe TRBD1 (5 bases). Germline V gene sequence: CDR1 LNHDA, CDR2 SQIVND (reference sequence). The V gene lost 5 bases and the J gene lost 8 bases, with 12 bases spanning the gap. The CDR3 length is 13 residues. In DNA form, the CDR3 reads TGTGCCAGTAGTGGTCGCAGGGCTGGGGAGCTGTTTTTT. This sequence encodes CASSGRRAGELFF.

This clonotype has ten or more counts. V and J are TRBV20-1 and TRBJ2-1; D gene uncertain. V dropped 2 bases and J dropped 6 bases, with 8 bases sitting between them. CDR3 length: 12 amino acids. Germline loops: CDR1 DFQATT, CDR2 SNEGSKA (reference sequence). The CDR3 coding sequence is TGCAGTGCTAGATCGGTCTTCAATGAGCAGTTCTTC. Protein product: CSARSVFNEQFF.

This clonotype was detected ten times or more. The gene calls are TRBV18 and TRBJ2-7, with a possible D match to TRBD2 (5 bases). Looked up from germline, CDR1 is KGHSH and CDR2 is LQKENI. CDR3 size: 13 residues. V lost 3 bases and J 3 bases, leaving 9 bases between the germline ends. The CDR3 is CASSPTGYYEQYV. The DNA for the CDR3 is TGTGCCAGCTCACCCACGGGGTACTACGAGCAGTACGTC.

CDR3 coding DNA: TGCGCCAGCAGCCAAGGGCGGGCCCGTCGGCCCTACAATGAGCAGTTCTTC. Protein: CASSQGRARRPYNEQFF. J is TRBJ2-1 and V is TRBV4-1; a weak D match, TRBD2 (5 bases). CDR1 is MGHRA, CDR2 YSYEKL, per germline. This CDR3 is 17 amino acids long. The ends were cut back, 1 base at V and 2 bases at J, with 15 bases in the middle.

Only a few counts were recorded for this clonotype. The genes are TRBV6-5 and TRBJ2-1; D is unclear. This CDR3 comprises 8 residues. Per the germline V gene, CDR1 is MNHEY and CDR2 is SVGAGI. Trimming left V 5 bases short and J 10 bases short, with 0 bases between. CDR3 loop: CASSEQFF. The CDR3 nucleotides read TGTGCCAGCAGTGAGCAGTTCTTC.

Many counts were recorded for this clonotype. The V and J genes are TRBV9 and TRBJ1-4; possibly TRBD1 for D (5 bases). Germline-derived CDR1 and CDR2 are SGDLS and YYNGEE. The CDR3 extends over 16 amino acids. V lost 0 bases, J lost 3 bases, and 12 bases lay in between. In DNA form, the CDR3 reads TGTGCCAGCAGCGTAGTCCGGGGGTGGGCTAATGAAAAACTGTTTTTT. Its protein product is CASSVVRGWANEKLFF. The variable domain in full, completed from reference TRBV9 and TRBJ1-4, reads DSGVTQTPKHLITATGQRVTLRCSPRSGDLSVYWYQQSLDQGLQFLIQYYNGEERAKGNILERFSAQQFPDLHSELNLSSLELGDSALYFCASSVVRGWANEKLFFGSGTQLSVL.

This clonotype was counted ten times or more. The chain uses TRBV29-1 and TRBJ2-1; D not resolved. The germline gives CDR1 SQVTM, CDR2 ANQGSEA. Trimming left V 7 bases short and J 13 bases short, with 20 bases between. The CDR3 consists of 12 residues. CDR3 sequence (DNA): TGCAGCGCTGAGGTCCAAGCCGTCATTCAGTTCTTC. Residues: CSAEVQAVIQFF.

This clonotype was picked up a small number of times. Here the CDR3 reads CASSLVASGRFYEQYF. The CDR3 DNA follows: TGTGCCAGCAGCTTGGTGGCTAGCGGGAGGTTTTACGAGCAGTACTTC. V gene TRBV5-6 combines with J gene TRBJ2-7, with TRBD2 matching 11 bases. V shed 0 bases, J shed 4 bases, and the junction held 6 bases outside the gene matches. The V gene's germline CDR1 is SGHDT and CDR2 YYEEEE. This CDR3 is built from 16 residues.

This clonotype was recorded once. The rearrangement links TRBV11-3 to TRBJ2-3; D ambiguous. V lost 1 base and J lost 5, with 7 bases in between. The CDR3 length is 13 residues. CDR1 and CDR2 from the germline V gene are SGHNT and YENEEA. The CDR3 DNA reads as TGTGCCAGCAGCTTAGGTCCCTTAGATACGCAGTATTTT. It translates to CASSLGPLDTQYF.

This clonotype was seen ten or more times. The J gene is TRBJ2-1, the V gene TRBV20-1, with D unresolved. Per germline, CDR1 DFQATT and CDR2 SNEGSKA (reference sequence). V was pared by 0 bases and J by 0 bases, with 9 bases between. The CDR3 is 15 residues long. CDR3 in DNA: TGCAGTGCTAGAGATTCGGAGAGCTCCTACAATGAGCAGTTCTTC. Translating it yields CSARDSESSYNEQFF.

CDR3: CASSLARGNSEQYF. For the CDR3, the DNA is TGCGCCAGCAGCTTGGCCAGGGGTAACAGCGAGCAGTACTTC. The chain has TRBV5-1 and TRBJ2-7; the D gene is possibly TRBD1 (6 bases). CDR3 length: 14 residues. Trimming pared 0 bases from V and 6 bases from J, leaving 13 bases between. The germline V gene has CDR1 SGHRS and CDR2 YFSETQ.

There are many counts of this clonotype. V usage is TRBV7-9 and J usage is TRBJ1-5; D is ambiguous. The CDR3 extends over 13 amino acids. Between the trimmed V and J ends, which lost 3 bases and 7 bases, there was a span of 10 bases. Germline lookup yields CDR1 SEHNR and CDR2 FQNEAQ (reference sequence). The CDR3: CASSLGARQPQHF. CDR3 nucleotide sequence: TGTGCCAGCAGCTTGGGAGCCCGGCAGCCCCAGCATTTT.